These 26 T cell receptor beta chains originate from one sample sequenced in a study of regulatory T cells in long-lasting Graves disease. Arm-PCR with iRepertoire HTBI primers amplified the CDR3 regions for these TCR beta libraries. Via MiXCR, TCRdb re-called the multiplex PCR reads, giving one row per CDR3 protein. Here the sample spans approximately 490,000 distinct CDR3 sequences, around 16% being singletons. Time point meaning: newly diagnosed GD, antithyroid drugs for less than 3 months. RNA isolated from PBMCs was used to make the TCR library. This sample also belongs to another study, concerning T cells in Graves' hyperthyroidism and ophthalmopathy.

The sample consisted of peripheral blood mononuclear cells (PBMCs), taken at new diagnosis, from a patient treated with antithyroid drugs. These receptors came from a man in his forties with Graves disease.

This clonotype was observed many times. This chain links TRBV7-6 with TRBJ2-3, with 8 bases identical to TRBD1. The CDR3 totals 14 residues. CDR1 and CDR2 (germline): SGHVS, FNYEAQ. J was trimmed by 4 bases and V by 6 bases; bases with no gene match: 6. CDR3 loop: CASSWTGQSDTQYF. In DNA, the CDR3 is TGTGCCAGCAGTTGGACAGGGCAATCAGATACGCAGTATTTT. Drawing the rest from reference TRBV7-6 and TRBJ2-3, the complete variable domain is GAGVSQSPRYKVTKRGQDVALRCDPISGHVSLYWYRQALGQGPEFLTYFNYEAQQDKSGLPNDRFSAERPEGSISTLTIQRTEQRDSAMYRCASSWTGQSDTQYFGPGTRLTVL.

This clonotype was recorded at least ten times. The rearrangement joins TRBV3-1 to TRBJ2-5, with 12 bases aligning to TRBD2. CDR1 and CDR2 (germline): LGHDT, YNNKEL (reference sequence). This CDR3 is built from 15 residues. V gave up 3 bases and J gave up 2 bases; unmatched junction bases: 1. The CDR3 nucleotides are TGTGCCAGCAGCCACGGGACTAGCGGGCAAGAGACCCAGTACTTC. Its translation: CASSHGTSGQETQYF.

In the case of this clonotype: A much larger clone is a single base away; this may be a read error. The chain has TRBV11-2 and TRBJ1-1; 8 bases match TRBD1. This CDR3 is 17 amino acids long. Germline V lookup: CDR1 SGHAT, CDR2 FQNNGV. V shed 1 base, J shed 4 bases, and the junction held 11 bases outside the gene matches. CDR3 DNA sequence: TGTGCCAGCAGCTTAGCCCCCGGACAGGGAAGGTGCACTGAAGCTTTCTTT. Its protein is CASSLAPGQGRCTEAFF.

This clonotype was detected many times. The rearrangement links TRBV5-5 to TRBJ2-2; 7 bases fit TRBD1. This CDR3 is 17 amino acids long. The ends lost 2 bases at V and 5 bases at J; junction bases unmatched: 12. Germline V gene sequence: CDR1 SGHKS, CDR2 YYEKEE (reference sequence). DNA of the CDR3: TGTGCCAGCAGCTTCAAGGTTACAGGGGTTCGGACCGGGGAGCTGTTTTTT. It encodes CASSFKVTGVRTGELFF.

This clonotype has a count of ten or more. V gene TRBV2 combines with J gene TRBJ2-1, with TRBD2 matching 12 bases. The CDR3 extends over 15 amino acids. Germline CDR1 SNHLY, CDR2 FYNNEI. After removal of 5 bases from V and 9 bases from J, the junction contained 8 bases not matched to a gene. CDR3 residues: CASSQTSGSGLEQFF. For the CDR3, the DNA is TGTGCCAGCAGTCAGACTAGCGGGAGTGGTCTTGAGCAGTTCTTC.

V gene TRBV25-1 combines with J gene TRBJ2-1, with TRBD2 identical over 14 bases. This CDR3 is built from 17 residues. V trimming: 5 bases; J trimming: 4 bases; junction bases outside the gene matches: 7. Germline assignment: CDR1 MGHDK and CDR2 SYGVNS. The CDR3 sequence: CASSPTGTSGRYNEQFF. In DNA, the CDR3 is TGTGCCAGCAGTCCAACCGGGACTAGCGGGAGATACAATGAGCAGTTCTTC.

This clonotype has at least ten counts. The rearrangement links TRBV20-1 to TRBJ1-5, with TRBD1 matching 12 bases. Looked up from germline, CDR1 is DFQATT and CDR2 is SNEGSKA (reference sequence). V shed 4 bases and J 6 bases; nucleotides not matched to a gene: 7. The CDR3 length is 15 residues. In DNA, the CDR3 is TGCAGTGCTATCGTTGGGACAGGGGGCTTTCAGCCCCAGCATTTT. Its translation is CSAIVGTGGFQPQHF.

The rearrangement joins TRBV28 to TRBJ2-2; D remains ambiguous. Germline CDR1 reads MDHEN; CDR2 reads SYDVKM. The CDR3 runs 13 residues. V gave up 3 bases and J gave up 8 bases, with 10 bases separating them. CDR3 nucleotide sequence: TGTGCCAGCAGTTTCAGGCTTGCGGGGGAGCTGTTTTTT. Translated, it gives CASSFRLAGELFF.

In this sample, this clonotype turned up many times. The chain has TRBV7-9 and TRBJ2-1; weak D call: TRBD2 (6 bases). CDR3 length equals 14 residues. Looked up from germline, CDR1 is SEHNR and CDR2 is FQNEAQ (reference sequence). V lost 4 bases, J lost 9 bases, and 16 bases lay in between. The CDR3 here is CASSSWTTGGEQFF. In DNA, the CDR3 is TGTGCCAGCAGCTCGTGGACTACCGGGGGTGAGCAGTTCTTC.

This clonotype was detected a few times. This chain connects TRBV5-1 to TRBJ2-5, with 9 nucleotides matching TRBD1. Germline V gives CDR1 SGHRS, CDR2 YFSETQ. CDR3 size: 14 residues. V lost 4 bases to trimming and J lost 3 bases; unmatched junction nucleotides: 4. CDR3 in DNA: TGCGCCAGCAGCCCCGACAGGGGGGAAGAGACCCAGTACTTC. Translated: CASSPDRGEETQYF. The full variable domain, in which reference TRBV5-1 and TRBJ2-5 provide the parts outside the CDR3, is KAGVTQTPRYLIKTRGQQVTLSCSPISGHRSVSWYQQTPGQGLQFLFEYFSETQRNKGNFPGRFSGRQFSNSRSEMNVSTLELGDSALYLCASSPDRGEETQYFGPGTRLLVL.

This clonotype was observed a few times. This chain uses TRBV18 with TRBJ2-3; D is ambiguous. The length of the CDR3 is 12 residues. Looked up from germline, CDR1 is KGHSH and CDR2 is LQKENI. Trimming left V 6 bases short and J 4 bases short, with 8 bases between. The CDR3 DNA sequence: TGTGCCAGCTCCCCGGGTGCAGATACGCAGTATTTT. This encodes CASSPGADTQYF.

This clonotype was picked up many times. The rearrangement uses TRBV2 and TRBJ1-2; TRBD1 might be the D (6 bases). Trimming removed 0 bases at V and 8 bases at J, with 13 bases between. This CDR3 region has 14 residues. The germline gives CDR1 SNHLY, CDR2 FYNNEI. The CDR3 loop is CASSEARGARGYTF. In DNA form, the CDR3 reads TGTGCCAGCAGTGAAGCGAGGGGGGCTAGAGGCTACACCTTC.

The CDR3 loop is CSASRTGTYEQYF. Here the CDR3 DNA reads TGCAGTGCTAGTAGAACTGGGACCTACGAGCAGTACTTC. The chain couples TRBV20-1 to TRBJ2-7, with no clear D. V lost 3 bases to trimming and J lost 2 bases, with 11 bases between them. This CDR3 comprises 13 residues. Germline V CDR1 and CDR2: DFQATT, SNEGSKA (reference sequence).

The chain is built from TRBV27 and TRBJ1-2; 11 bases align to TRBD1. V lost 7 bases and J lost 6; bases outside the gene matches: 10. CDR1 and CDR2 (germline): MNHEY, SMNVEV (reference sequence). The CDR3 is 15 amino acids. In nucleotides, the CDR3 is TGTGCCAGCACCACCAGGACAGGGGGCTCGGATGGCTACACCTTC. This translates into CASTTRTGGSDGYTF.

This clonotype was seen many times. The rearrangement links TRBV5-1 to TRBJ2-7; D not resolved. Germline V gives CDR1 SGHRS, CDR2 YFSETQ. The CDR3 covers 12 residues. The V gene lost 5 bases and the J gene lost 6 bases, with 12 bases spanning the gap. For the CDR3, the DNA is TGCGCCAGCAGTTCGAACAGAGGCGAGCAGTACTTC. Amino acids: CASSSNRGEQYF.

There are many counts of this clonotype. The chain couples TRBV18 to TRBJ2-2; D is possibly TRBD1 (6 bases). The V end was cut by 6 bases, the J end by 4 bases, with 12 bases between. CDR3 length equals 14 residues. CDR1 and CDR2 (germline): KGHSH, LQKENI. CDR3: CASSRQDVTGELFF. The CDR3 DNA reads as TGTGCCAGCTCGCGACAGGATGTCACCGGGGAGCTGTTTTTT.

The table lists this clonotype with many counts. This chain joins TRBV3-1 and TRBJ2-7; D is possibly TRBD2 (6 bases). Looked up from germline, CDR1 is LGHDT and CDR2 is YNNKEL (reference sequence). V lost 0 bases to trimming and J lost 2 bases, with 11 bases between them. The CDR3 runs to 15 residues. The CDR3 loop reads CASSQDPGLAYEQYF. CDR3 sequence (DNA): TGTGCCAGCAGCCAAGACCCGGGACTTGCCTACGAGCAGTACTTC.

There are many counts of this clonotype. The CDR3 region is CSARDKSQPPYAQYF. The CDR3 DNA reads TGCAGTGCTAGAGATAAATCACAGCCACCATATGCCCAGTACTTC. This sequence joins TRBV20-1 and TRBJ2-5; D is undetermined. Per germline, CDR1 DFQATT and CDR2 SNEGSKA (reference sequence). This CDR3 spans 15 amino acids. V shed 0 bases and J shed 9 bases, with 20 bases lying between them.

There are many counts of this clonotype. The chain is built from TRBV28 and TRBJ2-5; no firm D call. The V gene's germline CDR1 is MDHEN and CDR2 SYDVKM. Trimming removed 5 bases from V and 1 base from J, with 11 bases in between. The CDR3 consists of 14 residues. The CDR3 loop is CASSPHGPQETQYF. In nucleotides, the CDR3 is TGTGCCAGCAGTCCGCACGGACCCCAAGAGACCCAGTACTTC.

This clonotype was counted a few times. The chain recombines TRBV10-1 with TRBJ2-1; TRBD2 aligns across 7 bases. This CDR3 is built from 16 residues. The V gene end was trimmed by 0 bases and the J gene end by 12 bases; junction bases not matched to a gene: 14. CDR1 and CDR2 (germline): WNHNN, SYGVQD (reference sequence). The CDR3 loop is CASSESRASGTMGQFF. In nucleotides, the CDR3 is TGCGCCAGCAGTGAGTCCCGGGCTAGCGGAACAATGGGGCAGTTCTTC.

This clonotype has more than one count but fewer than ten. This rearrangement joins TRBV28 to TRBJ1-5; D possibly corresponds to TRBD1 (6 bases). V was shortened by 7 bases and J by 3 bases, with 16 bases between the two germline ends. Germline loops: CDR1 MDHEN, CDR2 SYDVKM. The CDR3 has 15 amino acids. This chain's CDR3 is CASKLTQGTNQPQHF. The CDR3 nucleotides read TGTGCCAGCAAACTAACGCAGGGGACCAATCAGCCCCAGCATTTT.

This clonotype has only a few counts. CDR3 in amino acids: CASTGRSTDTQYF. CDR3 nucleotides: TGTGCCAGCACAGGACGGAGCACAGATACGCAGTATTTT. The J gene is TRBJ2-3, the V gene TRBV6-1, with D unresolved. The V end lost 7 bases, the J end lost 0 bases, and 8 bases lay between the germline ends. This CDR3 has 13 amino acids. CDR1 is MNHNS, CDR2 SASEGT, per germline.

The V and J genes are TRBV10-2 and TRBJ2-7; 8 bases are a match to TRBD2. With 6 bases clipped from V and 3 bases from J, the junction kept 7 bases outside the gene matches. CDR1 and CDR2 from the germline V gene are WSHSY and SAAADI. This CDR3 has 14 amino acids. As DNA, the CDR3 is TGCGCCAGCAGATCCACCGGGACTAGCTACGAGCAGTACTTC. Translated, it gives CASRSTGTSYEQYF.

This clonotype was seen many times. The genes are TRBV7-8 and TRBJ2-7; D gene ambiguous. Trimming took 5 bases from V and 7 from J, leaving 12 bases between them. This CDR3 comprises 12 residues. Germline V gives CDR1 SGHVS, CDR2 FQNEAQ. This chain's CDR3 is CASSQITLEQYF. The DNA of the CDR3 is TGTGCCAGCAGCCAAATAACCTTAGAGCAGTACTTC.

There are many counts of this clonotype. The genes are TRBV28 and TRBJ1-1, with D possibly TRBD1 on 6 matching bases. V dropped 3 bases and J dropped 10 bases, with 12 bases sitting between them. Germline assignment: CDR1 MDHEN and CDR2 SYDVKM. The length of the CDR3 is 12 residues. DNA of the CDR3: TGTGCCAGCAGTTTGAGGCAGGGGAGAGCTTTCTTT. Translating gives CASSLRQGRAFF. The whole variable domain, remainder taken from reference TRBV28 and TRBJ1-1, is DVKVTQSSRYLVKRTGEKVFLECVQDMDHENMFWYRQDPGLGLRLIYFSYDVKMKEKGDIPEGYSVSREKKERFSLILESASTNQTSMYLCASSLRQGRAFFGQGTRLTVV.

The chain recombines TRBV27 with TRBJ2-7; 9 positions match TRBD1. The CDR3 spans 14 residues. Germline V CDR1 and CDR2: MNHEY, SMNVEV (reference sequence). The V and J ends lost 6 bases and 7 bases, in that order; junction bases with no gene match: 10. The DNA of the CDR3 is TGTGCCAGCAGCCCCCTGGGACAGGGCCTAGAGCAGTACTTC. Its translation is CASSPLGQGLEQYF.